This is a list of T cell receptor beta chains from one sample in a study of CD8 T cell repertoires and HIV-1 epitope variants. These receptors have no identified antigens. The method was immunoSEQ multiplex PCR; TCRdb's version includes in-frame clones alone and lacks a portion of them. The sample contains some 1,300 clones, more than 60% of which appear only once. Sequenced input: cultured CD8+ T cells derived from PBMCs. These receptors were taken from a male donor with HIV. Both conserved end residues are part of each CDR3. A D gene is named only where the DNA matches it firmly. Not all rows give a size; the values are once, few, many and, for expanded clones, a class.

cdr3_length j_call d_call v_call clone_size cdr3_nt cdr3_aa
15 TRBJ1-5 . TRBV27 . TGTGCCAGCAGTTTAGACGGAGATAGCAATCAGCCCCAGCATTTT CASSLDGDSNQPQHF
14 TRBJ2-7 TRBD1 TRBV18 . TGTGCCAGCTCTCCGGGACAGGGGTTAGACGAGCAGTACTTC CASSPGQGLDEQYF
14 TRBJ2-1 . TRBV27 . TGTGCCAGCAGGAACCTTTTCGGGGATAATGAGCAGTTCTTC CASRNLFGDNEQFF
14 TRBJ1-2 . TRBV19 once TGTGCCAGTAGTTCGGACAGTTACCGGTATGGCTACACCTTC CASSSDSYRYGYTF
14 TRBJ2-3 TRBD1 TRBV5-8 . TGTGCCAGCAGCGCACTACAGGGGACAGATACGCAGTATTTT CASSALQGTDTQYF
15 TRBJ2-1 . TRBV2 few TGTGCCAGCAGTGAAGCGCTAGGTCCACGCAGTGAGCAGTTCTTC CASSEALGPRSEQFF
13 TRBJ2-7 TRBD1 TRBV28 few TGTGCCAGCAGTTCAGACAGGGCAGACGAGCAGTACTTC CASSSDRADEQYF
15 TRBJ1-4 . TRBV5-4 . TGTGCCAGCAGCCCGGGGGACGGGGGTAATGAAAAACTGTTTTTT CASSPGDGGNEKLFF
18 TRBJ2-3 TRBD2 TRBV7-8 . TGTGCCAGCAGCTTACCCGGGGCTAGCGGGACTAGCACAGATACGCAGTATTTT CASSLPGASGTSTDTQYF
15 TRBJ1-5 TRBD1 TRBV19 large TGTGCCAGTACCCCGGACAGGTTAAGCAATCAGCCCCAGCATTTT CASTPDRLSNQPQHF
16 TRBJ2-3 TRBD1 TRBV27 . TGTGCCAGCAGCCGAATCCCGGGACAGAGGTCAGATACGCAGTATTTT CASSRIPGQRSDTQYF
13 TRBJ2-7 TRBD1 TRBV7-9 once TGTGCCAGCAGCCCGCAGGGGGCGGATGAGCAGTACTTC CASSPQGADEQYF
11 TRBJ1-2 . TRBV28 once TGTGCCAGCAGTCTGCCGGGAGGCTACACCTTC CASSLPGGYTF
14 TRBJ1-6 . TRBV5-4 . TGTGCCAGCAGCCACAGGGAGGCCAATTCACCCCTCCACTTT CASSHREANSPLHF
12 TRBJ2-6 . TRBV6-5 . TGTGCCACCCGGGCTGGGGCCAACGTCCTGACTTTC CATRAGANVLTF
13 TRBJ1-1 . TRBV7-9 . TGTGCCAGCAGCTCGTTAAAGGGCACTGAAGCTTTCTTT CASSSLKGTEAFF
15 TRBJ2-5 . TRBV28 . TGTGCCAGCAGTTCCGTCGACCGAGACCAAGAGACCCAGTACTTC CASSSVDRDQETQYF
12 TRBJ2-1 . TRBV6-6 few TGTGCCAGCAGCCGACCCTACAATGAGCAGTTCTTC CASSRPYNEQFF
15 TRBJ1-3 . TRBV28 . TGTGCCAGCTCGTGGAGGGTGATCTCTGGAAACACCATATATTTT CASSWRVISGNTIYF
14 TRBJ1-5 . TRBV15 . TGTGCCACCAGAGATTGGGACAGCAATCAGCCCCAGCATTTT CATRDWDSNQPQHF
13 TRBJ1-2 . TRBV25-1 . TGTGCCAGCAGTGAATGGTTAGGTGGCATCCACACCTTC CASSEWLGGIHTF
16 TRBJ2-7 TRBD1 TRBV5-1 . TGCGCCAGCAGCTTGGATGGGGACAGGGGGTTGGGCGAGCAGTACTTC CASSLDGDRGLGEQYF
17 TRBJ1-2 TRBD1 TRBV19 . TGTGCCAGTAGTATCACCCGGACAGGTTTGCTGCGCTATGGCTACACCTTC CASSITRTGLLRYGYTF
16 TRBJ2-2 TRBD1 TRBV5-4 . TGTGCCAGCAGCAACCACGACAGGGGAGACGCCGGGGAGCTGTTTTTT CASSNHDRGDAGELFF
16 TRBJ2-5 . TRBV7-7 . TGTGCTAGCAGCTTAGACCCCACGATAGGTAGAGAGACCCAGTACTTC CASSLDPTIGRETQYF
18 TRBJ2-7 TRBD2 TRBV6-1 once TGTGCCAGCAGTGAAGACTATGGGGTCCGGGGGGACGACTACGAGCAGTACTTC CASSEDYGVRGDDYEQYF
13 TRBJ1-1 . TRBV15 once TGTGCCACCAGCATTAACGGGGGAACTGAAGCTTTCTTT CATSINGGTEAFF
15 TRBJ2-1 TRBD2 TRBV2 few TGTGCCAGCTCCTCGAGCGGGGCCCTCTCCAATGAGCAGTTCTTC CASSSSGALSNEQFF
13 TRBJ2-7 . TRBV28 . TGTGCCAGCAGTGGACTCGTAACCTACGAGCAGTACTTC CASSGLVTYEQYF
15 TRBJ2-2 TRBD1 TRBV7-8 . TGTGCCAGCAGCTTGGGGACAGGGCTCACCGGGGAGCTGTTTTTT CASSLGTGLTGELFF
10 TRBJ2-1 . TRBV30 few TGTGCCTGGAGTGAGAATGAGCAGTTCTTC CAWSENEQFF
12 TRBJ2-7 . TRBV5-4 . TGTGCCAGCAGTCTGGCCTCCTACGAGCAGTACTTC CASSLASYEQYF
15 TRBJ2-6 . TRBV5-6 . TGTGCCAGCAGACTTGGGATAAGTGGGGCCAACGTCCTGACTTTC CASRLGISGANVLTF
13 TRBJ1-2 . TRBV30 . TGTGCCTGCGGGGTCCGGGAACGCTATGGCTACACCTTC CACGVRERYGYTF
15 TRBJ2-5 . TRBV28 . TGTGCCAGCAGTTTATCAGTTACCAGTGGGGAGACCCAGTACTTC CASSLSVTSGETQYF
14 TRBJ2-7 . TRBV5-6 . TGTGCCAGCAGCCTGACAGGTTCCGCCTACGAGCAGTACTTC CASSLTGSAYEQYF
14 TRBJ2-2 . TRBV4-1 few TGCGCCAGCAGCCAAGATGGGAACACCGGGGAGCTGTTTTTT CASSQDGNTGELFF
15 TRBJ1-2 . TRBV9 once TGTGCCAGCAGCAATGGGAGGGCTCTGGACTATGGCTACACCTTC CASSNGRALDYGYTF
15 TRBJ1-2 . TRBV15 . TGTGCCACCAGCAGAGCGGGGGATGGAGACTATGGCTACACCTTC CATSRAGDGDYGYTF